This TCR beta chain was observed in a study of lymphopenia after photon versus proton radiotherapy. Worth noting for this clone: Its antigen is currently unknown. Different DNA sequences within this sample yield the same CDR3.

CDR1 is SGHNT and CDR2 is YENEEA in the germline V gene. CDR3 length: 15 residues. Trimming cost V 5 bases and J 4 bases; bases outside gene matches: 5. Points from the study as a whole: Photon-treated patients lost naive T cells and TCR diversity; proton-treated stayed stable. Survival link was tested only in deceased patients; proton benefit remains a possibility.

Produced via immunoSEQ multiplex PCR; TCRdb's table is partial and in-frame only. The sample holds more than 70,000 clones, around four fifths seen once. The origin of this receptor is a man between 60 and 70 years old with pancreatic cancer. The source was peripheral blood, collected from a patient treated with proton-based radiotherapy. The V gene is TRBV11-3, the J gene TRBJ1-3, with 10 positions matching TRBD1. CDR3 region: CASSPGQGPGNTIYF. The CDR3 coding sequence is TGTGCCAGCAGCCCGGGACAGGGGCCCGGAAACACCATATATTTT.